The clone carrying this T cell receptor beta chain has ten or more counts. Antigen specificity is unknown. This sample stems from a study of T-cell reconstitution after alpha-beta-depleted transplantation in children. Notes on the study in general: Newly generated T cells supplied most T-cell counts and diversity one year post-transplant. Alpha-beta T cells present about two months after transplant were reported to originate from several hundred expanded graft clones.

Trimming cost V 2 bases and J 4 bases; bases outside gene matches: 5. The germline CDR1 and CDR2 sequences are SGHRS and YFSETQ. The CDR3 loop spans 16 amino acids. TCRbeta library construction was performed incorporating unique molecular identifiers. TCRdb used MiXCR to reprocess the PCR reads, holding one entry per CDR3 protein. The data show approximately 240,000 distinct CDR3 sequences, with about a tenth seen just once and roughly 28% held by the top ten. The V gene is TRBV5-1, the J gene TRBJ2-3, with 12 bases matching TRBD2. This material consisted of PBMCs, taken before TCRalphabeta/CD19-depleted stem cell transplant. This TCR came from a child under two years old with acute myeloid leukemia, due to receive a stem cell transplant. The CDR3 region has the DNA TGCGCCAGCAGCTTACCGGGACTAGCGGGTTCAGATACGCAGTATTTT. It yields the protein CASSLPGLAGSDTQYF.